The 23 T cell receptor beta chains below were found in one sample sequenced in a study of monozygotic twins with cystic fibrosis (dated by TCRdb to 2020 to 2022). The method was the immunoSEQ multiplex PCR assay. TCRdb's version of the immuneACCESS table is confined to in-frame rearrangements and falls short of the full clone set. An unresolved V gene accounts for under half of the shortfall where checked; the remainder is of unknown origin. The sample includes roughly 26,000 clones, with 90% observed a single time. Of the sample, around 0.57% is held by the ten largest clones. Material: blood. These receptors were collected from a girl aged 2 to 10 with cystic fibrosis.

The chain couples TRBV7-9 to TRBJ2-1; TRBD2 matches at 12 bases. Germline V gene data show CDR1 as SEHNR and CDR2 as FQNEAQ (reference sequence). This CDR3 has 14 residues. Losses at the gene ends were 6 bases for V and 9 bases for J; bases not matched to a gene: 6. CDR3 DNA sequence: TGTGCCAGCAGTCTAGCGGGGGGGCTAGGTGAGCAGTTCTTC. Its translation: CASSLAGGLGEQFF.

The chain joins TRBV18 to TRBJ2-1; 8 bases align to TRBD1. The CDR3 sequence is 15 residues long. The V gene's germline CDR1 is KGHSH and CDR2 LQKENI. The V gene end was trimmed by 2 bases and the J gene end by 4 bases; junction bases not matched to a gene: 4. The CDR3 DNA reads as TGTGCCAGCTCACCAGCCAGGGGGCTGTACAATGAGCAGTTCTTC. Translated: CASSPARGLYNEQFF.

CDR3 coding DNA: TGTGCCAGCAGTGGACTAGCGGGGGGTTACGAGCAGTACTTC. Amino acid sequence: CASSGLAGGYEQYF. The chain recombines TRBV6-1 with TRBJ2-7; TRBD2 matches at 13 bases. The CDR3 sequence is 14 residues long. J gave up 4 bases and V 4 bases, and 1 base lay outside the gene matches. From germline, CDR1 is MNHNS and CDR2 SASEGT.

V is TRBV18 and J is TRBJ2-7, with D maybe TRBD1 (5 bases). CDR1 and CDR2 from the germline V gene are KGHSH and LQKENI. Trimming left V 3 bases short and J 4 bases short, with 7 bases between. The CDR3 is 12 residues long. The CDR3 region has the DNA TGTGCCAGCTCACCCGACAGTTACGAGCAGTACTTC. It is translated as CASSPDSYEQYF.

This chain connects TRBV7-8 to TRBJ2-7, with D possibly matching TRBD1 (6 bases). Trimming shortened V by 5 bases and J by 0 bases, and 11 bases separated the two germline ends. This CDR3 is 14 amino acids long. The germline CDR1 and CDR2 sequences are SGHVS and FQNEAQ. The chain's CDR3 is CASSQWDNSYEQYF. The CDR3 DNA reads TGTGCCAGCAGCCAGTGGGACAACTCCTACGAGCAGTACTTC.

In its sample, this clone was seen once. The CDR3 DNA follows: TGCAGCGTTCGAGGAACTACGAACACTGAAGCTTTCTTT. It translates to CSVRGTTNTEAFF. The chain employs TRBV29-1 and TRBJ1-1; the D is unclear. The CDR3 consists of 13 residues. Germline CDR1 is SQVTM and CDR2 is ANQGSEA. Trimming removed 5 bases from V and 1 base from J, with 11 bases in between.

The chain employs TRBV7-9 and TRBJ1-6; D might be TRBD1 (6 bases). CDR1 and CDR2 (germline): SEHNR, FQNEAQ (reference sequence). This CDR3 is 15 amino acids long. Trimming took off 4 bases at V and 9 bases at J, with 16 bases between the two ends. CDR3 protein: CASSWAQGGGSPLHF. In DNA, the CDR3 is TGTGCCAGCAGCTGGGCGCAGGGAGGGGGTTCACCCCTCCACTTT. The full variable domain, with the rest looked up from reference TRBV7-9 and TRBJ1-6, is DTGVSQNPRHKITKRGQNVTFRCDPISEHNRLYWYRQTLGQGPEFLTYFQNEAQLEKSRLLSDRFSAERPKGSFSTLEIQRTEQGDSAMYLCASSWAQGGGSPLHFGNGTRLTVT.

This clone turned up a few times. The V and J genes are TRBV30 and TRBJ1-5, with a tentative D call TRBD1 (5 bases). Germline loops: CDR1 GTSNPN, CDR2 SVGIG (reference sequence). V lost 0 bases, J lost 2 bases, and 8 bases lay in between. The CDR3 consists of 14 residues. Here the CDR3 DNA reads TGTGCCTGGAGTGTACTCAGGGGCAATCAGCCCCAGCATTTT. Translating gives CAWSVLRGNQPQHF.

V usage is TRBV7-9 and J usage is TRBJ2-3; D remains ambiguous. CDR1 SEHNR and CDR2 FQNEAQ come from the germline V gene (reference sequence). CDR3 length equals 12 residues. The V and J ends lost 5 bases and 2 bases respectively, with 5 bases between them. The CDR3 bases are TGTGCCAGCAGCCCAGTCACAGATACGCAGTATTTT. Encoded protein: CASSPVTDTQYF.

This clone came up a few times. The chain links TRBV27 to TRBJ2-5; the D gene could be TRBD1 or TRBD2 (5 bases each). Germline loops: CDR1 MNHEY, CDR2 SMNVEV (reference sequence). CDR3 size: 16 residues. Trimming stripped 6 bases from V and 3 bases from J, with 20 bases between. CDR3 loop: CASRWLTGPHKETQYF. The CDR3 DNA follows: TGTGCCAGCAGATGGTTAACGGGGCCCCATAAAGAGACCCAGTACTTC.

CDR3 in DNA: TGCGCCAGCAGCTTGGCGGGACCGGGAGGTGGTGGCTACACCTTC. It is translated as CASSLAGPGGGGYTF. This sequence joins TRBV5-1 and TRBJ1-2, with D perhaps matching TRBD1 (5 bases). The germline V gene has CDR1 SGHRS and CDR2 YFSETQ. This CDR3 contains 15 residues. Trimming pared 0 bases from V and 7 bases from J, leaving 16 bases between.

This chain links TRBV4-1 with TRBJ2-7; the match to TRBD1 covers 7 bases. The CDR3 sequence is 15 residues long. Germline CDR1 and CDR2: MGHRA and YSYEKL. After removal of 5 bases from V and 3 bases from J, the junction contained 10 bases not matched to a gene. CDR3 sequence: CASSAPGQRYYEQYF. CDR3 nucleotides: TGCGCCAGCAGCGCTCCGGGACAGCGATACTACGAGCAGTACTTC.

V gene TRBV6-5 combines with J gene TRBJ2-7, with a tentative D call TRBD1 (6 bases). The CDR3 contains 13 residues. The ends were cut back, 2 bases at V and 3 bases at J, with 8 bases in the middle. The germline V gene encodes CDR1 MNHEY and CDR2 SVGAGI. CDR3 sequence (DNA): TGTGCCAGCAGTTACAGGGACATCTACGAGCAGTACTTC. It encodes CASSYRDIYEQYF.

The gene calls are TRBV6-1 and TRBJ1-3; 7 positions match TRBD1. The J segment lost 0 bases and the V segment lost 5 bases, leaving 1 base of the junction unmatched. This CDR3 has 14 residues. Per germline, CDR1 MNHNS and CDR2 SASEGT. CDR3 nucleotide sequence: TGTGCCAGCAGTAGGGACAGCTCTGGAAACACCATATATTTT. Translating gives CASSRDSSGNTIYF.

V and J are TRBV10-3 and TRBJ1-1; D gene uncertain. Trimming took off 6 bases at V and 3 bases at J, with 17 bases between the two ends. CDR1 is ENHRY and CDR2 is SYGVKD in the germline V gene. The CDR3 contains 15 residues. CDR3 bases: TGTGCCATCAGGAAAAGACACTCGTCTGACACTGAAGCTTTCTTT. Protein product: CAIRKRHSSDTEAFF.

The chain joins TRBV6-6 to TRBJ1-5; a possible D gene is TRBD1 (6 bases). V was shortened by 5 bases and J by 6 bases, with 14 bases between the two germline ends. The CDR3 has 14 amino acids. CDR1 MNHNY and CDR2 SVGAGI come from the germline V gene (reference sequence). The CDR3 spells CASSPNRDTQPQHF. The CDR3 region has the DNA TGTGCCAGCAGTCCCAACAGGGACACTCAGCCCCAGCATTTT.

The rearrangement links TRBV7-2 to TRBJ2-3; D is unclear. There are 15 residues in the CDR3. CDR1 SGHTA and CDR2 FQGNSA come from the germline V gene. V was trimmed by 4 bases and J by 4 bases, leaving 15 bases between them. The CDR3 DNA reads TGTGCCAGCAGCTCCCAATTTGCCGCCGCAGATACGCAGTATTTT. Translating it yields CASSSQFAAADTQYF.

This chain connects TRBV7-9 to TRBJ1-1; TRBD1 might be the D (5 bases). CDR3 length: 13 residues. Between the trimmed V and J ends, which lost 7 bases and 5 bases, there was a span of 14 bases. CDR1 SEHNR and CDR2 FQNEAQ come from the germline V gene (reference sequence). For the CDR3, the DNA is TGTGCCAGCACCAGCGGGCAGGGTACTGAAGCTTTCTTT. It specifies CASTSGQGTEAFF.

This clone was counted once. This CDR3 reads CASSASLAGGSSSYEQYF. As DNA, the CDR3 is TGTGCCAGCAGTGCCTCACTAGCGGGGGGGTCCAGCTCCTACGAGCAGTACTTC. The rearrangement uses TRBV6-1 and TRBJ2-7; TRBD2 aligns across 13 bases. V lost 4 bases to trimming and J lost 0 bases; unmatched junction nucleotides: 9. Germline V CDR1 and CDR2: MNHNS, SASEGT. This CDR3 spans 18 amino acids.

This clone was counted a single time. This rearrangement joins TRBV2 to TRBJ1-1; 7 nucleotides align to TRBD1. V was pared by 7 bases and J by 0 bases, with 5 bases of the junction left unmatched. This CDR3 has 14 amino acids. CDR1 and CDR2 (germline): SNHLY, FYNNEI. The CDR3 sequence: CASTPTGMNTEAFF. The DNA for the CDR3 is TGTGCCAGCACCCCGACAGGGATGAACACTGAAGCTTTCTTT. The entire variable domain, with the rest obtained from reference TRBV2 and TRBJ1-1, is as follows: EPEVTQTPSHQVTQMGQEVILRCVPISNHLYFYWYRQILGQKVEFLVSFYNNEISEKSEIFDDQFSVERPDGSNFTLKIRSTKLEDSAMYFCASTPTGMNTEAFFGQGTRLTVV.

This sequence joins TRBV14 and TRBJ2-1; D unresolved. The V gene's germline CDR1 is SGHDN and CDR2 FVKESK. This CDR3 has 14 amino acids. Trimming took 0 bases from V and 4 from J, leaving 7 bases between them. CDR3 sequence (DNA): TGTGCCAGCAGCCAAGATGGTGGTTACAATGAGCAGTTCTTC. Encoded protein: CASSQDGGYNEQFF.

V usage is TRBV19 and J usage is TRBJ1-5; the match to TRBD1 covers 8 bases. V lost 3 bases and J lost 5; bases outside the gene matches: 6. In germline, CDR1 is LNHDA, CDR2 SQIVND (reference sequence). The CDR3 loop spans 15 amino acids. CDR3 DNA sequence: TGTGCCAGTAGTATCCTACAGGGGGGGGATCAGCCCCAGCATTTT. Amino acids: CASSILQGGDQPQHF.

The V call is TRBV5-1, the J call TRBJ1-1; D remains ambiguous. The germline V gene encodes CDR1 SGHRS and CDR2 YFSETQ. V lost 2 bases, J lost 2 bases, and 10 bases lay in between. The CDR3 spans 14 residues. Here the CDR3 DNA reads TGCGCCAGCAGCTTTCCGGACTCAAACACTGAAGCTTTCTTT. Translated, it gives CASSFPDSNTEAFF.